This TCR beta chain came from a study of siplizumab effects on memory and regulatory T cells. Findings of the study overall: The Treg-derived share of mappable alloreactive CD4+ clones averaged 68.8% with siplizumab and approximately 28% in controls. Siplizumab caused a significant drop in alloreactive sequences traceable to unstimulated CD4+ memory cells.

The assay covered some 100,000 TCR templates per sample. This table comes from immunoSEQ multiplex PCR, and its TCRdb copy is limited to in-frame clones, with some not included. The table records more than 95,000 clones, about 94% of them present only once. The CDR3 is made up of 14 amino acids. CDR1 and CDR2 (germline): LNHDA, SQIVND (reference sequence). V trimming: 5 bases; J trimming: 8 bases; junction bases outside the gene matches: 7. As concerns this clone: The antigen is not known.

The sequence was obtained from a human donor in good health. The sample was non-Treg CD4+ T cells sorted from blood. V is TRBV19 and J is TRBJ2-1, with 9 positions matching TRBD1. CDR3 nucleotide sequence: TGTGCCAGTAGTCGGCCGGGACAGGGCGATGAGCAGTTCTTC. It specifies CASSRPGQGDEQFF.